Presented here are 7 T cell receptor beta chains from one specimen sequenced in a study of Graves' ophthalmopathy and Graves' hyperthyroidism. For repertoire sequencing, the TCR beta CDR3 regions were amplified from RNA transcripts. HTBI primers were employed in first-round RT-PCR, then a second-round multiplex PCR followed. Each CDR3 protein is one row after TCRdb ran MiXCR on the multiplex PCR reads. The sample consists of roughly 400,000 distinct CDR3 sequences, approximately 18% of them appearing once. The sequenced material came from peripheral blood. The receptors derive from an adult woman with stable Graves' hyperthyroidism.

The table lists this clonotype with many counts. An end of the junction differs from the germline gene, which may be a read error. The rearrangement links TRBV12-5 to TRBJ2-2; D is ambiguous. CDR1 and CDR2 from the germline V gene are LGHNT and FRNRAP. The CDR3 contains 17 residues. This CDR3 is CASSLSPTPANTGELFF. As DNA, the CDR3 is TGTGCTAGTAGTTTGTCCCCGACCCCCGCGAACACCGGGGAGCTGTTTTTT.

The rearrangement uses TRBV20-1 and TRBJ1-5; 8 bases match TRBD1. V dropped 5 bases and J dropped 4; count of bases not matched to a gene: 7. This CDR3 is built from 14 residues. Germline-derived CDR1 and CDR2 are DFQATT and SNEGSKA (reference sequence). The CDR3 loop reads CSALGQGENQPQHF. The CDR3 DNA follows: TGCAGTGCTCTAGGACAGGGCGAAAATCAGCCCCAGCATTTT.

This clonotype was seen many times. This chain links TRBV6-1 with TRBJ2-7, with TRBD1 matching 7 bases. J was trimmed by 1 base and V by 6 bases; bases with no gene match: 9. The CDR3 loop spans 15 amino acids. The germline V gene encodes CDR1 MNHNS and CDR2 SASEGT. CDR3: CASRSDRVGSYEQYF. The CDR3, as DNA: TGTGCCAGCAGATCTGACAGGGTGGGTTCCTACGAGCAGTACTTC.

This clonotype was found many times. This chain links TRBV5-1 with TRBJ1-5, with TRBD1 as a possible D gene (5 bases). The CDR3 length is 16 residues. V was clipped by 0 bases and J by 5 bases, with 15 bases between them. Germline V gene lookup returns CDR1 SGHRS and CDR2 YFSETQ. The CDR3 here is CASSLAGGRDHQPQHF. The CDR3 coding sequence is TGCGCCAGCAGCTTGGCCGGTGGGCGGGACCATCAGCCCCAGCATTTT.

This clonotype was counted ten times or more. J is TRBJ1-1 and V is TRBV6-5; 11 bases map to TRBD1. The CDR3 is 15 residues long. With 0 bases clipped from V and 8 bases from J, the junction kept 5 bases outside the gene matches. Looked up from germline, CDR1 is MNHEY and CDR2 is SVGAGI. The CDR3 region is CASSYSGTGGYEAFF. As DNA, the CDR3 is TGTGCCAGCAGTTACTCCGGGACAGGGGGGTACGAAGCTTTCTTT.

The sample holds many counts of this clonotype. This chain joins TRBV7-2 and TRBJ1-4; weak D call: TRBD1 (5 bases). V lost 2 bases to trimming and J lost 6 bases, with 7 bases between them. CDR1 and CDR2 from the germline V gene are SGHTA and FQGNSA. CDR3 length: 13 residues. The CDR3 is CASSLQGDEKLFF. CDR3 bases: TGTGCCAGCAGCTTACAGGGTGATGAAAAACTGTTTTTT.

There are many counts of this clonotype. The CDR3 DNA is TGCAGCGTTGAGCCAGCCGAGGTGACCCAGTACTTC. Encoded protein: CSVEPAEVTQYF. This chain joins TRBV29-1 and TRBJ2-5; D uncertain. The germline CDR1 and CDR2 sequences are SQVTM and ANQGSEA. The CDR3 sequence is 12 residues long. Trimming took off 3 bases at V and 7 bases at J, with 12 bases between the two ends.